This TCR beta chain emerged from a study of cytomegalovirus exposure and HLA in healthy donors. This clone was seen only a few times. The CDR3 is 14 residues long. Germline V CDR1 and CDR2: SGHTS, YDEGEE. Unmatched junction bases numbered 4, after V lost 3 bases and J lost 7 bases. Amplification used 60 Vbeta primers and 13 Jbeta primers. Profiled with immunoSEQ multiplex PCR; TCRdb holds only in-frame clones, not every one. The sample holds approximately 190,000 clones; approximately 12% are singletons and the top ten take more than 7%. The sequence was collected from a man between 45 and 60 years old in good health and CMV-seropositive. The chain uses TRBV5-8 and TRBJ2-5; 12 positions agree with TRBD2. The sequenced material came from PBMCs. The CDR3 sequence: CASSYGLAGRTQYF. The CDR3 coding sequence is TGTGCCAGCAGCTACGGACTAGCGGGGAGGACCCAGTACTTC.